The present T cell receptor (beta chain) was sequenced within a study of quantifying T cell responses using KT2 cells. Study-wide background: cDNA was made from DNase-treated RNA using alpha and beta constant primers. The T4 ligation step was estimated to exceed 9.5% efficiency under optimum conditions.

With respect to this clonotype: Its antigen is undetermined.

The sample is PBMC spiked with counted cells of clone KT2. Fixed numbers of PBMC received varying amounts of KT2 cells. General observations from the study: At about one KT2 cell per 100,000 PBMC, KT2 sequences were still detected.

The cDNA 3' end received a ligated oligonucleotide with a UMI. First-round PCR used 4 cycles and beta primers RC1.1 and RC1.2 covering TRBC1 and TRBC2. Via MiXCR, TCRdb re-called the UMI-ligation and nested PCR reads, giving one row per CDR3 protein. The table lists about 30,000 distinct CDR3 sequences, 6% to 9.5% of them singletons, with approximately 14% in the top ten. Trimming pared 7 bases from V and 4 bases from J, leaving 7 bases between. The V gene's germline CDR1 is SNHLY and CDR2 FYNNEI. The length of the CDR3 is 11 residues. The origin of this receptor is a human donor. The chain carries TRBV2 and TRBJ1-2, with unresolved D. The sequenced material came from PBMCs spiked with cells of the T cell clone KT2. The CDR3 protein is CASTPGYGYTF. The DNA of the CDR3 is TGTGCCAGCACGCCAGGCTATGGCTACACCTTC.